This T cell receptor (beta chain) was captured in a study of CD8+ T cells in alopecia areata (dated by TCRdb to the late 2010s). As for the study more broadly: In both human patients and the C3H/HeJ mouse model, the study applied high-throughput TCRbeta sequencing to look at T cell clonal expansion in alopecia areata. Human TCRbeta sequencing covered scalp tissue and sorted CD4+ and CD8+ peripheral blood T cells from patchy and totalis/universalis alopecia areata patients and healthy controls. Scalp clonality was compared across normal scalp (n=4), patchy alopecia areata scalp (n=8), and alopecia totalis/universalis scalp (n=8). RNA was obtained with the PAXgene miRNA kit for fixed scalp, the miRNeasy kit for PBMCs, and the RNeasy kit for mouse skin. immunoSEQ multiplex PCR using 35 Vbeta forward primers and 13 Jbeta reverse primers was used to amplify TCRbeta CDR3 regions. Broad study findings and their caveats: Unlike mouse skin, which is dominated by gammadelta T cells, normal human skin has resident alphabeta T cells that are also sequenced, and this complicates analysis of the scalp TCR repertoire. Compared with normal scalp, lesional scalp, particularly in alopecia totalis/universalis, had higher clonality and more expanded CD8+ clones, which suggests antigenic drive. Shared TCR sequences between patients were less evident than in mice, which may be partly attributable to HLA diversity in the patient population.

Lesional scalp punch biopsies and peripheral blood were collected from alopecia areata patients. After PBMCs were isolated by density centrifugation and stained for CD3, CD4 and CD8, a FACSAria was used to sort CD4+ and CD8+ T cells. Untreated alopecia areata patients were recruited as part of a multicenter biomarker study. In roughly 5 patients from the biomarker study, the blood CD8+ T cells went through an additional sort into NKG2D-low and NKG2D-high fractions. With respect to this clone: Its antigen is not yet known. The input lacks base qualities; no much larger clone sits a single base away.

CDR1 and CDR2, looked up from the germline V gene, are SNHLY and FYNNEI. Its CDR3 holds 13 amino acids, cysteine through phenylalanine. Just the 39-base CDR3 DNA is kept, in frame starting at base 1. The junction shows trimming of 6 bases on V and 2 bases on J, plus 10 bases between the germline ends. The library was generated by the immunoSEQ multiplex PCR assay. To provide template for TCR sequencing, every sample had RNA extracted and reverse transcribed into cDNA. SuperScript III was used to make first-strand cDNA, primed with a 2:1 mix of oligo-dT and random hexamers. Amplification bias was assessed with a synthetic immune receptor repertoire, and residual bias was removed computationally. The study's own analysis went as follows. Raw reads were preprocessed to remove errors, and CDR3 was defined by IMGT conventions from the conserved cysteine to phenylalanine. Clonality was calculated as 1 minus Shannon entropy normalized by log2 of the number of productive unique TCRs. Scalp TCRbeta sequences were cross-referenced with sorted blood CD4 and CD8 repertoires so that the CD4 or CD8 identity of scalp clones could be inferred. In TCRdb, the immuneACCESS table is reduced to in-frame sequences with V and J assigned. These tables do not hold every clone; where another copy was compared, an unresolved V gene accounts for under half, and the others remain unexplained. Clonal size and the V and J genes are those of that table, whereas D and trimming came from the DNA. This sample has approximately 89,000 clones in its table, and 51% of those were observed once. The ten largest make up 5.5% to 6.5% of the sample.

The chain is made from TRBV2 and TRBJ2-5, with the D gene tentatively TRBD1 or TRBD2, based on 5 matching bases in each. This TCR came from a human donor with alopecia areata. The sample taken for sequencing was NKG2D-high CD8+ T cells sorted from blood. The sample's cell subset or site, from its label and the paper: sorted CD8+ NKG2D-high blood T cells. The encoded CDR3 is CASRGDGQETQYF. The bases are TGTGCCAGCAGGGGGGACGGTCAAGAGACCCAGTACTTC. Reference TRBV2 and TRBJ2-5 genes cover what lies past the CDR3, so the full variable domain is EPEVTQTPSHQVTQMGQEVILRCVPISNHLYFYWYRQILGQKVEFLVSFYNNEISEKSEIFDDQFSVERPDGSNFTLKIRSTKLEDSAMYFCASRGDGQETQYFGPGTRLLVL.